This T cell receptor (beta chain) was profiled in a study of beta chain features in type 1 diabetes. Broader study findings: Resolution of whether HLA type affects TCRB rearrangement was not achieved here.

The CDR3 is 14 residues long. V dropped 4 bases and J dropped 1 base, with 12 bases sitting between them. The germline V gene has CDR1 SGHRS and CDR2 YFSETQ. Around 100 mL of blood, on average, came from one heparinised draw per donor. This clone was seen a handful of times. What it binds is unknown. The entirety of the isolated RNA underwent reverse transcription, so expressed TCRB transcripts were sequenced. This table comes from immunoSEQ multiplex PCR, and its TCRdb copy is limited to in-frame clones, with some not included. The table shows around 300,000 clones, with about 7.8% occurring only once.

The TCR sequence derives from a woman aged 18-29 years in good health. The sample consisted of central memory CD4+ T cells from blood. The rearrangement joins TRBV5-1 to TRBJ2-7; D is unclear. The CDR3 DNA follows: TGCGCCAGCAGCCCTGCAGGCAGTTCCTACGAGCAGTACTTC. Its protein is CASSPAGSSYEQYF. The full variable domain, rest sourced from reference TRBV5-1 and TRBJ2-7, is KAGVTQTPRYLIKTRGQQVTLSCSPISGHRSVSWYQQTPGQGLQFLFEYFSETQRNKGNFPGRFSGRQFSNSRSEMNVSTLELGDSALYLCASSPAGSSYEQYFGPGTRLTVT.